Sequencing of this TCR beta chain was carried out in a study of radiotherapy plus CTLA-4 blockade in lung cancer. Whole-study results and caveats: Expansion in blood of tumor-derived TCR clones was seen after radiotherapy plus ipilimumab.

Turning to this clone: Its target is not known.

Sequencing was performed with immunoSEQ multiplex PCR; in TCRdb, only in-frame clones are kept and a portion is missing. The sample has about 55,000 clones, approximately 82% seen once. The sequencing used peripheral blood, collected from a patient treated with radiotherapy plus ipilimumab. The receptor was isolated from a human donor with non-small cell lung cancer whose response to radiotherapy plus ipilimumab could not be evaluated.

The CDR3 DNA sequence: TGTGCCAGCACCACCGAGGGGACTTACACTGAAGCTTTCTTT. Protein sequence: CASTTEGTYTEAFF. The V gene is TRBV2, the J gene TRBJ1-1, with D possibly TRBD1 on 5 matching bases. Trimming left V 7 bases short and J 3 bases short, with 15 bases between. Germline V lookup: CDR1 SNHLY, CDR2 FYNNEI. The CDR3 extends over 14 amino acids.